Each of the 22 T cell receptor beta chains below was sequenced from the same sample in a study of tumor and adjacent non-tumor tissue in lung cancer. RNA was extracted from bulk tissue without any cell sorting. The library came from three nested PCR rounds adapted from ARM-PCR protocols. Each CDR3 protein is one row after TCRdb ran MiXCR on the multiplex PCR reads. The data contain about 110,000 distinct CDR3 sequences, 60% to 80% of them seen just once; the ten biggest clones take up approximately 35%. Input material: lung tumor tissue. Receptor source: a woman aged 55-69 years with non-small cell lung cancer.

As concerns this clonotype: Possible read error: a much larger clone is one base away. The J gene is TRBJ1-1, the V gene TRBV6-2 or TRBV6-3; D is possibly TRBD1 (5 bases). This CDR3 spans 13 amino acids. Deletions cut 9 bases from V and 0 bases from J, with 11 bases between. CDR1 is MNHEY and CDR2 is SVGEGT in the germline V gene. This chain's CDR3 is CARRDGMNTEAFF. In DNA, the CDR3 is TGTGCCAGGAGGGACGGAATGAACACTGAAGCTTTCTTT.

This clonotype appeared once. J is TRBJ1-1 and V is TRBV29-1, with a weak D call TRBD1 (5 bases). V was shortened by 4 bases and J by 11 bases, with 23 bases between the two germline ends. From germline, CDR1 is SQVTM and CDR2 ANQGSEA. The CDR3 is 14 amino acids. The CDR3 bases are TGCAGCGTTGGCGAGGGGAGGTCGTACATTGATGCTTTCTTT. This translates into CSVGEGRSYIDAFF.

The rearrangement links TRBV28 to TRBJ2-7; 9 nucleotides line up with TRBD1. V trimming: 1 base; J trimming: 5 bases; junction bases outside the gene matches: 6. The CDR3 sequence is 15 residues long. Germline V gene lookup returns CDR1 MDHEN and CDR2 SYDVKM. This CDR3 reads CASSLYGTGRDEQYF. The CDR3, as DNA: TGTGCCAGCAGTTTATACGGGACAGGGAGGGACGAGCAGTACTTC.

This sequence joins TRBV4-3 and TRBJ2-5; a possible D gene is TRBD2 (6 bases). Germline assignment: CDR1 LGHNA and CDR2 YSLEER. The V end was cut by 4 bases, the J end by 2 bases, with 14 bases between. The CDR3 has 15 amino acids. Here the CDR3 DNA reads TGCGCCAGCAGCCGACTTCGGGACTCGCAAGAGACCCAGTACTTC. Protein sequence: CASSRLRDSQETQYF.

The J gene is TRBJ2-2, the V gene TRBV6-2 or TRBV6-3; 9 bases agree with TRBD1. J was trimmed by 8 bases and V by 6 bases; bases with no gene match: 10. The CDR3 is 15 residues long. Germline assignment: CDR1 MNHEY and CDR2 SVGEGT. DNA of the CDR3: TGTGCCAGCAGGGGGGACAGGGACTGTTCTGGGGAGCTGTTTTTT. It translates to CASRGDRDCSGELFF.

This clonotype was detected many times. The rearrangement uses TRBV20-1 and TRBJ2-2; D remains ambiguous. The CDR3 runs 14 residues. The germline CDR1 and CDR2 sequences are DFQATT and SNEGSKA (reference sequence). Trimming pared 5 bases from V and 5 bases from J, leaving 15 bases between. The CDR3 spells CSAERLAATGELFF. The CDR3 DNA sequence: TGCAGTGCTGAAAGACTCGCCGCAACCGGGGAGCTGTTTTTT.

With respect to this clonotype: A much larger clone sits a single nucleotide away, making a read error possible. The chain uses TRBV29-1 and TRBJ1-2; D is perhaps TRBD1 (5 bases). Germline CDR1 is SQVTM and CDR2 is ANQGSEA. V was pared by 1 base and J by 4 bases, with 13 bases between. This CDR3 comprises 14 residues. The CDR3 DNA reads as TGCAGCGTTGAAGGTGGAGGGGTCGGCTATGGCTACACCTTC. Protein: CSVEGGGVGYGYTF.

About this clonotype: This may arise from a read error, as a much more abundant clone is one base away. This rearrangement joins TRBV6-2 or TRBV6-3 to TRBJ1-2; unclear D gene. Trimming took 10 bases from V and 5 from J, leaving 17 bases between them. The V gene's germline CDR1 is MNHEY and CDR2 SVGEGT. CDR3 length: 13 amino acids. As DNA, the CDR3 is TGTGCCATCAACCAGGAAAACGTGTATGGCTACACCTTC. It specifies CAINQENVYGYTF.

This clonotype came up many times. This chain uses TRBV5-4 with TRBJ2-5, with D tentatively TRBD1 or TRBD2 (7 bases each). From germline, CDR1 is SGHNT and CDR2 YYREEE (reference sequence). Trimming shortened V by 2 bases and J by 2 bases, and 22 bases separated the two germline ends. The CDR3 loop spans 18 amino acids. The CDR3 DNA reads as TGTGCCAGCAGCTTACCGGCGGGAGAGGGGGCGGGACAAGAGACCCAGTACTTC. Translation gives CASSLPAGEGAGQETQYF.

V usage is TRBV4-3 and J usage is TRBJ2-5; 9 nucleotides match TRBD2. Germline CDR1 is LGHNA and CDR2 is YSLEER. The CDR3 spans 17 residues. The J segment lost 7 bases and the V segment lost 2 bases, leaving 14 bases of the junction unmatched. CDR3 in DNA: TGCGCCAGCAGCCAAAATACCACAGCGGGGGGCGGGGGGACCCAGTACTTC. As protein: CASSQNTTAGGGGTQYF.

V and J are TRBV11-2 and TRBJ1-1; D gene ambiguous. With 1 base removed from V and 4 bases from J, the gap between germline ends came to 4 bases. Germline CDR1 is SGHAT and CDR2 is FQNNGV. The CDR3 is 12 amino acids. CDR3 amino acids: CASSLGATEAFF. CDR3 DNA sequence: TGTGCCAGCAGCTTAGGGGCCACTGAAGCTTTCTTT.

This clonotype was found once. Without the conserved terminal phenylalanine or tryptophan, this CDR3 likely stems from a read error. This rearrangement joins TRBV28 to TRBJ1-4; possible D gene TRBD1, 5 bases. Germline CDR1 MDHEN, CDR2 SYDVKM. CDR3 length equals 16 residues. V lost 2 bases and J lost 2, with 12 bases in between. The CDR3 reads CASSLQGTRTNEKLFY. CDR3 coding DNA: TGTGCCAGCAGTTTACAGGGAACACGGACTAATGAAAAACTGTTTTAT.

With respect to this clonotype: A read error may be the cause here, since a much bigger clone is one base away. The chain carries TRBV6-1 and TRBJ1-2; 10 bases line up with TRBD1. The CDR3 loop spans 15 amino acids. Germline CDR1 and CDR2: MNHNS and SASEGT. The CDR3 region is CASSGGTGDYYGHTF. The CDR3 DNA reads as TGTGCCAGCAGTGGCGGGACAGGGGACTACTATGGCCACACCTTC.

This chain links TRBV7-2 with TRBJ2-2; 14 bases match TRBD2. The V gene end was trimmed by 5 bases and the J gene end by 5 bases; junction bases not matched to a gene: 10. The CDR3 contains 18 residues. Germline V gene lookup returns CDR1 SGHTA and CDR2 FQGNSA. CDR3 protein: CASSTGTSGGGSTGELFF. CDR3 nucleotide sequence: TGTGCCAGCAGCACAGGGACTAGCGGGGGTGGATCGACCGGGGAGCTGTTTTTT.

Many counts were recorded for this clonotype. J is TRBJ2-1 and V is TRBV6-2 or TRBV6-3; D gene ambiguous. The CDR3 extends over 14 amino acids. V lost 4 bases, J lost 1 base, and 8 bases lay in between. Germline lookup yields CDR1 MNHEY and CDR2 SVGEGT. DNA of the CDR3: TGTGCCAGCAGTTCCGTGGGGTCCTACAATGAGCAGTTCTTC. Its translation: CASSSVGSYNEQFF.

In regard to this clonotype: At one boundary the junction diverges from the germline segment, which might be a read error. The chain has TRBV20-1 and TRBJ2-1; 10 bases map to TRBD2. The germline gives CDR1 DFQATT, CDR2 SNEGSKA (reference sequence). The CDR3 spans 16 residues. The CDR3 loop is CSAKASGSSYRNDQFF. In nucleotides, the CDR3 is TGTAGTGCTAAAGCTAGCGGGAGTAGTTATAGGAATGATCAGTTCTTC.

Concerning this clonotype: A read error may account for a junction end that differs from germline. The V gene is TRBV5-4, the J gene TRBJ2-3; TRBD2 aligns across 13 bases. Germline V gives CDR1 SGHNT, CDR2 YYREEE (reference sequence). There are 18 residues in the CDR3. CDR3 nucleotide sequence: TGTACCAGCAGCGATCAAACCGGACTAGCGGGGGCCAGGGATACGCAGTATTTT. Amino acid sequence: CTSSDQTGLAGARDTQYF.

In regard to this clonotype: An end of the junction differs from the germline gene, which may be a read error. This chain uses TRBV6-6 with TRBJ2-7, with TRBD2 matching 8 bases. The J call may be mistaken, given a closer DNA end match to TRBJ2-1. The germline CDR1 and CDR2 sequences are MNHNY and SVGAGI (reference sequence). This CDR3 has 18 amino acids. The CDR3 nucleotides read TGTGCCAGAAGTTACCTGATTCCCCGGGGGGGGGCCGTGAACGAGCAGTTCTTC. Amino acid sequence: CARSYLIPRGGAVNEQFF.

On this clonotype: Compared with germline, one end of the junction differs, possibly owing to a read error. This chain uses TRBV11-2 with TRBJ2-7; D is uncertain. CDR1 is SGHAT and CDR2 is FQNNGV in the germline V gene. This CDR3 spans 11 amino acids. DNA of the CDR3: TGTGCCAGCAGATTAGCCTCCGAGCAGTACTTT. Translated, it gives CASRLASEQYF.

On this clonotype: No conserved phenylalanine or tryptophan ends this CDR3, so it is likely a read error. The DNA is omitted, as the CDR3 cannot be located on it reliably, and the CDR3 follows TCRdb's listing. The V gene is TRBV4-2, the J gene TRBJ1-2. The germline gives CDR1 LGHNA, CDR2 YNFKEQ. The CDR3 spans 14 amino acids, including both terminal residues. CDR3 sequence: CASSQVSMGYGYTI.

Worth noting for this clonotype: The conserved final phenylalanine or tryptophan is absent from the CDR3, which likely points to a read error. This chain links TRBV11-2 with TRBJ1-6; no clear D gene. Germline assignment: CDR1 SGHAT and CDR2 FQNNGV. The CDR3 totals 14 residues. The CDR3 DNA is TGTGCCAATAGCTTAGAAGCAAGTAATTCATCCCTCCACGTT. This encodes CANSLEASNSSLHV.

Of note for this clonotype: One end of the junction fails to match germline, which may point to a read error. The rearrangement joins TRBV6-2 or TRBV6-3 to TRBJ1-5; 9 bases fit TRBD1. CDR1 is MNHEY, CDR2 SVGEGT, per germline. The CDR3 has 15 residues. The CDR3 loop reads CASGQGYSRNQAQLF. In nucleotides, the CDR3 is TGTGCCAGTGGACAGGGGTACAGTAGGAATCAGGCCCAGCTTTTT.